This is a list of T cell receptor beta chains from one sample in a study of monozygotic twins with inflammatory bowel disease. Reprocessing the 5' RACE reads, TCRdb reports a single entry for every CDR3 protein and omits DNA. The specimen's table records approximately 160,000 distinct CDR3 sequences. The specimen sequenced was blood. The receptors come from a human donor with ulcerative colitis or Crohn's disease, or a healthy co-twin of an affected twin (not recorded which). The CDR3 runs from the conserved cysteine through the conserved F or W.

CDR3 length,J gene,V gene,CDR3 protein
13,TRBJ2-5,TRBV29-1,CSVERGLEETQYF
14,TRBJ2-7,TRBV12-3/TRBV12-4,CASRRTSGTYEQYF
14,TRBJ2-5,TRBV7-2,CASSLFLVQETQYF
14,TRBJ2-7,TRBV6-1,CASSERGTDYEQYF
15,TRBJ1-4,TRBV28,CASRGSPGATEKLFF
15,TRBJ2-7,TRBV5-1,CASSLGGGRINEQYF
15,TRBJ1-1,TRBV6-1,CASRTTLGHHTEAFF
14,TRBJ2-5,TRBV5-1,CASSPTSGGETQYF
15,TRBJ2-2,TRBV20-1,CTARGSGPDTGELFF
13,TRBJ2-1,TRBV28,CAVGDRGNHEQFF
15,TRBJ1-2,TRBV28,CASSFATGANYGYTF
15,TRBJ2-7,TRBV5-1,CASSLEGQKSYEQYF
13,TRBJ2-5,TRBV29-1,CSVAARIGETQYF